Listed below are T cell receptor beta chains from one sample, sequenced in a study of PD-L1 blockade in urothelial cancer. Here immunoSEQ multiplex PCR was the method, and the copy in TCRdb shows in-frame clones only, minus some. The profile shows more than 90,000 clones, around 78% of them singletons. Source: PBMCs, taken around atezolizumab (anti-PD-L1) treatment. These receptors came from a man aged 65 to 79 with urothelial cancer. Each CDR3 is given with its conserved first and last residue. D genes are given only for firm matches.

d_gene,j_gene,v_gene,CDR3aa
-,TRBJ2-7,TRBV2,CASSESTGTYEQYF
-,TRBJ2-7,TRBV19,CASRKGQNSYEQYF
-,TRBJ2-2,TRBV6-5,CASSYGESPNTGELFF
-,TRBJ1-1,TRBV6-1,CAGGVESNTEAFF
TRBD2,TRBJ2-1,TRBV9,CASSVAPGSGRVLDGEQFF
-,TRBJ1-1,TRBV9,CASSAKQGITEAFF
TRBD1,TRBJ1-1,TRBV15,CATSRDGQGTEAFF
TRBD2,TRBJ2-3,TRBV9,CASTTSGDRTDTQYF
-,TRBJ2-1,TRBV4-1,CASSQGELVYNEQFF
TRBD2,TRBJ2-1,TRBV9,CATGGGSYNEQFF
-,TRBJ1-2,TRBV19,CASSTGLDFSGYTF
TRBD1,TRBJ1-2,TRBV28,CASSSGTGNYGYTF
-,TRBJ1-1,TRBV5-4,CASSFPGRGGGAFF
-,TRBJ2-3,TRBV9,CASSAPLVWDTQYF
TRBD1,TRBJ2-3,TRBV7-9,CASSLDWKLDRDPDTQYF
-,TRBJ2-7,TRBV11-3,CASSLHKAPGNEQYF
-,TRBJ2-3,TRBV9,CASSVSATSTDTQYF
TRBD1,TRBJ2-1,TRBV5-4,CASSFRDRSYNEQFF
TRBD1,TRBJ1-2,TRBV4-3,CASSQFNPRQGGYTF
TRBD2,TRBJ2-1,TRBV27,CASARERGGTPSSYNEQFF
TRBD1,TRBJ1-4,TRBV29-1,CSGQGATNEKLFF
TRBD1,TRBJ2-1,TRBV18,CASTKTGAVNEQFF
-,TRBJ2-7,TRBV2,CASSEGKGWEQYF
TRBD1,TRBJ1-2,TRBV19,CASRLGSDRGDGYTF
TRBD1,TRBJ1-3,TRBV4-3,CASSQTTGGSSSGNTIYF
TRBD1,TRBJ1-2,TRBV6-5,CASSRRQGAVYGYTF
-,TRBJ2-1,TRBV5-1,CASSMFLGDEQFF
-,TRBJ2-3,TRBV11-2,CASSYRLGADTQYF
-,TRBJ1-6,TRBV6-6,CASSYERYNSPLHF
-,TRBJ1-6,TRBV10-2,CATTLTENSPLHF
-,TRBJ2-3,TRBV9,CASSVAGGTSGDTQYF
TRBD1,TRBJ1-3,TRBV9,CASSVATGGVDTIYF
-,TRBJ2-1,TRBV6-4,CASSDWAGSYNEQFF
TRBD2,TRBJ2-7,TRBV29-1,CSGGRDSDEQYF
-,TRBJ2-2,TRBV6-4,CASSRRGTGELFF
-,TRBJ1-1,TRBV7-9,CASSPAGRQRAFF
-,TRBJ2-1,TRBV7-2,CASSPSQGYYNEQFF
TRBD2,TRBJ2-1,TRBV7-9,CASSPRLAGTHSYNEQFF
TRBD2,TRBJ2-5,TRBV7-2,CASSLARLAGISGTQYF
-,TRBJ1-4,TRBV18,CASSPATLSATNEKLFF
-,TRBJ1-6,TRBV6-5,CASSRAREVSPLHF
-,TRBJ1-1,TRBV5-1,CASSLEPGGANTEAFF
-,TRBJ2-2,TRBV19,CASSMSWAIAESTGELFF
TRBD1,TRBJ2-7,TRBV10-3,CAISTQTGTGSYEQYF
TRBD2,TRBJ2-3,TRBV4-3,CASSHERLATQYF
TRBD2,TRBJ2-7,TRBV29-1,CSVAPGTSGVYEQYF
TRBD1,TRBJ2-5,TRBV11-2,CASSLDLRTGAEAQYF
-,TRBJ2-1,TRBV25-1,CASSDRVSNEQFF
-,TRBJ2-7,TRBV7-9,CASSLGTEYEQYF
-,TRBJ1-2,TRBV6-1,CASTLTAGVGGYTF
-,TRBJ2-2,TRBV9,CASSVRGWDTGELFF
TRBD1,TRBJ2-1,TRBV4-1,CASSQGDSYNEQFF
TRBD1,TRBJ2-1,TRBV5-1,CASSFGTGHYNEQFF
-,TRBJ1-6,TRBV4-2,CASSQDTGQGMGSPLHF
-,TRBJ2-3,TRBV15,CATSRTGRTDTQYF
TRBD2,TRBJ2-1,TRBV4-1,CASSQQTSGGAHEQFF
-,TRBJ2-7,TRBV4-1,CASSHGQGLTYEQYF
TRBD2,TRBJ2-3,TRBV11-1,CASSSGIAGGWPDTQYF
TRBD2,TRBJ2-1,TRBV30,CAWSVQAGVYEQFF
TRBD1,TRBJ2-3,TRBV5-6,CASSSQGQGTADTQYF